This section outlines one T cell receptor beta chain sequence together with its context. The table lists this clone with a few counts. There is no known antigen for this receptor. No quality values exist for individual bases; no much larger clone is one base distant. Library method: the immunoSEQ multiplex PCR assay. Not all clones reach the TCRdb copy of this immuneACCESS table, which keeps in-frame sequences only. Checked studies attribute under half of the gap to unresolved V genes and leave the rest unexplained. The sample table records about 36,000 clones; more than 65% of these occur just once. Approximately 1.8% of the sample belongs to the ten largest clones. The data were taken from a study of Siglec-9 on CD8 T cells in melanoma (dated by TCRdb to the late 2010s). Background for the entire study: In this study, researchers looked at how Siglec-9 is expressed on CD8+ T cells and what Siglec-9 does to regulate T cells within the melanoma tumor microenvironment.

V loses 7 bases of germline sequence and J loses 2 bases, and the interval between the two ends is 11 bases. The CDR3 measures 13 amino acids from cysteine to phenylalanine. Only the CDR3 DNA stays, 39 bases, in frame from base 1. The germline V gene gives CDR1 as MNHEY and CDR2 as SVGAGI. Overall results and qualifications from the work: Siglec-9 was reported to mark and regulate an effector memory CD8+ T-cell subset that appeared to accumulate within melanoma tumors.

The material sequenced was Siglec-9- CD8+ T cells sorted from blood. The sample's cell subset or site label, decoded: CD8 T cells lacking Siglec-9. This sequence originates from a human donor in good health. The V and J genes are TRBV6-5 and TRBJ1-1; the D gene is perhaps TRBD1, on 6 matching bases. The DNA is TGTGCCAGCACCTTGACAGGCAACACTGAAGCTTTCTTT. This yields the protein CASTLTGNTEAFF.